This T cell receptor beta chain was found in a study of cytomegalovirus exposure and HLA in healthy donors. Healthy bone marrow donors formed the donor group. General observations from the study: Reports credit the classifier with highly specific, highly sensitive diagnosis of cytomegalovirus status. Productive rates of about 87% or about 30% were seen for most TCR beta V segments in an earlier analysis. Associated with cytomegalovirus, according to the listing, were approximately 160 TCR beta chains.

Primers: 60 Vbeta forward and 13 Jbeta reverse. Generated by immunoSEQ multiplex PCR, the TCRdb table keeps only in-frame clones and is missing some. This sample has approximately 210,000 clones, with roughly 85% found just once. CDR3 length: 14 residues. Germline-derived CDR1 and CDR2 are MNHNY and SVGAGI (reference sequence). J was trimmed by 4 bases and V by 2 bases; bases with no gene match: 3. A word on this clone: Its antigen is not known.

This receptor was taken from a male donor in good health and CMV-seronegative. The V call is TRBV6-6, the J call TRBJ2-5; 8 nucleotides match TRBD1. Material: PBMCs. The CDR3 DNA follows: TGTGCCAGCAGTTACCCTGACAGGGGAGAGACCCAGTACTTC. It encodes CASSYPDRGETQYF.